The present T cell receptor beta chain was sequenced within a study of CD8+ T cells in alopecia areata. Sequencing used cDNA as its template, made by extracting RNA and reverse transcribing it. Sequencing used immunoSEQ multiplex PCR; TCRdb keeps in-frame clones, though not all of them. The top ten hold approximately 18% of the sample, which has some 130,000 clones, about 49% seen once. The source was CD8+ T cells sorted from blood, collected at week 0. The TCR originated in a human donor with alopecia areata.

The CDR3 DNA follows: TGCAGCGTTGCGGGACAGGGTATAAGCGGGGAGCTGTTTTTT. Residues: CSVAGQGISGELFF. The rearrangement joins TRBV29-1 to TRBJ2-2; TRBD1 agrees at 9 bases. Germline V gene sequence: CDR1 SQVTM, CDR2 ANQGSEA. The CDR3 extends over 14 amino acids. Trimming removed 4 bases from V and 7 bases from J; junction bases left unmatched: 7.